These 27 T cell receptor beta chains were all obtained from the same sample, sequenced in a study of CD8+CD57+ T cells in acquired aplastic anemia. The template used for profiling TCR beta VDJ and CDR3 was genomic DNA. TCRdb re-called the reads through MiXCR, storing one row per CDR3 protein. The sample records roughly 150,000 distinct CDR3 sequences, roughly 50% being singletons. Patients picked for sequencing had shown CD8+CD57+ cell expansion detected by flow cytometry. Material for sequencing was sorted CD4+, CD8+, or CD8+CD57+ T cells (not recorded which) from PBMCs. These receptors were collected from a human donor with aplastic anemia.

This rearrangement joins TRBV13 to TRBJ1-2; 9 bases match TRBD1. Germline CDR1 is PRHDT and CDR2 is FYEKMQ (reference sequence). Trimming removed 4 bases from V and 0 bases from J; junction bases left unmatched: 9. The CDR3 contains 17 residues. CDR3 nucleotide sequence: TGTGCCAGCAGCTCCGGGACAGGGACCCGATCTAACTATGGCTACACCTTC. The encoded protein is CASSSGTGTRSNYGYTF.

This clonotype was seen only a few times. This may come from a read error, since a much larger clone is one base off. This sequence joins TRBV6-1 and TRBJ1-5, with D uncertain. Germline CDR1 reads MNHNS; CDR2 reads SASEGT. This CDR3 has 15 residues. The CDR3 reads CASSVDNYSNQLQHF. The CDR3, as DNA: TGTGCCAGCAGTGTCGACAACTATAGCAATCAGCTCCAGCATTTT.

The chain has TRBV7-2 and TRBJ1-1; 7 bases are a match to TRBD1. CDR1 and CDR2 from the germline V gene are SGHTA and FQGNSA. This CDR3 is 15 amino acids long. V shed 5 bases and J 7 bases; nucleotides not matched to a gene: 13. CDR3 DNA: TGTGCCAGCAGCCCAGGGGGGGGCGGCCCACATGAAGCTTTCTTT. This gives the protein CASSPGGGGPHEAFF. The whole variable domain, remainder taken from reference TRBV7-2 and TRBJ1-1, is GAGVSQSPSNKVTEKGKDVELRCDPISGHTALYWYRQSLGQGLEFLIYFQGNSAPDKSGLPSDRFSAERTGGSVSTLTIQRTQQEDSAVYLCASSPGGGGPHEAFFGQGTRLTVV.

This sequence joins TRBV29-1 and TRBJ2-2, with 7 nucleotides matching TRBD2. This CDR3 has 10 amino acids. The J segment lost 7 bases and the V segment lost 7 bases, leaving 0 bases of the junction unmatched. The germline CDR1 and CDR2 sequences are SQVTM and ANQGSEA. The CDR3 bases are TGCAGCGGGGGGGGCGGGGAGCTGTTTTTT. This sequence encodes CSGGGGELFF.

This clonotype was picked up one time. A clone one base away is much larger, so this may be a read error. The gene calls are TRBV12-3 or TRBV12-4 and TRBJ1-1; D uncertain. CDR3 size: 15 residues. Trimming left V 3 bases short and J 2 bases short, with 13 bases between. The CDR3 protein is CASSLCIGANTEAFF. The CDR3 DNA reads TGTGCCAGCAGTTTGTGTATTGGTGCAAACACTGAAGCTTTCTTT.

The rearrangement uses TRBV20-1 and TRBJ2-7; 12 bases agree with TRBD2. The germline gives CDR1 DFQATT, CDR2 SNEGSKA (reference sequence). J gave up 6 bases and V 6 bases, and 6 bases lay outside the gene matches. The CDR3 is 13 residues long. The CDR3 DNA reads as TGCAGTGCCCCACTAGCGGGGGGACCCGAGCAGTACTTC. It yields the protein CSAPLAGGPEQYF.

The chain employs TRBV29-1 and TRBJ2-7; 11 positions match TRBD1. This CDR3 comprises 13 residues. With 5 bases clipped from V and 6 bases from J, the junction kept 6 bases outside the gene matches. CDR1 and CDR2 from the germline V gene are SQVTM and ANQGSEA. In DNA form, the CDR3 reads TGCAGCGTTTTGCGGGACAGGGGGGCCGAGCAGTACTTC. Translating it yields CSVLRDRGAEQYF.

In its sample, this clonotype was seen many times. The genes are TRBV19 and TRBJ1-5; D may be TRBD1 (5 bases). From germline, CDR1 is LNHDA and CDR2 SQIVND (reference sequence). CDR3 length: 13 amino acids. Trimming cost V 7 bases and J 3 bases, with 10 bases left between them. The CDR3 loop reads CASTDSDNQPQHF. In nucleotides, the CDR3 is TGTGCCAGTACCGACAGTGACAATCAGCCCCAGCATTTT.

This clonotype was seen more than once but under ten times. This chain joins TRBV20-1 and TRBJ2-5; 7 bases fit TRBD2. The CDR3 consists of 15 residues. Losses at the gene ends were 3 bases for V and 0 bases for J; bases not matched to a gene: 7. Germline assignment: CDR1 DFQATT and CDR2 SNEGSKA (reference sequence). CDR3 loop: CSAREWGGNQETQYF. DNA for the CDR3: TGCAGTGCTAGGGAATGGGGGGGTAACCAAGAGACCCAGTACTTC.

This chain joins TRBV11-2 and TRBJ2-3; 11 positions agree with TRBD2. The V segment lost 2 bases and the J segment 6 bases; nucleotides outside the gene matches: 10. The V gene's germline CDR1 is SGHAT and CDR2 FQNNGV. The CDR3 length is 17 residues. The CDR3 reads CASSLLSSGGPRDTQYF. The DNA for the CDR3 is TGTGCCAGCAGCTTATTGTCTAGCGGGGGGCCCCGGGATACGCAGTATTTT.

A word on this clonotype: Being one base from a much bigger clone, this may be a read error. This rearrangement joins TRBV5-6 to TRBJ2-5, with TRBD2 matching over 9 bases. CDR1 and CDR2 from the germline V gene are SGHDT and YYEEEE. This CDR3 spans 15 amino acids. The CDR3 loop is CASSAWGTSIETQHF. CDR3 sequence (DNA): TGTGCCAGCAGCGCCTGGGGGACTAGCATAGAGACCCAGCACTTC.

This clonotype has only a few counts. The chain combines TRBV10-3 with TRBJ1-6, with 10 bases identical to TRBD1. After removal of 6 bases from V and 12 bases from J, the junction contained 8 bases not matched to a gene. Per the germline V gene, CDR1 is ENHRY and CDR2 is SYGVKD. The CDR3 has 14 amino acids. CDR3 amino acids: CAISGTGDLRPLHF. CDR3 bases: TGTGCCATCAGCGGGACAGGGGACCTTCGACCCCTCCACTTT.

DNA for the CDR3: TGTGCCATCAGCGGGACTAGCGGAGACAATGAGCAGTTCTTC. It encodes CAISGTSGDNEQFF. The chain joins TRBV10-3 to TRBJ2-1; 11 nucleotides align to TRBD2. The length of the CDR3 is 14 residues. With V trimmed by 6 bases and J by 5 bases, 3 bases remained unmatched. From germline, CDR1 is ENHRY and CDR2 SYGVKD.

Many counts were recorded for this clonotype. This chain uses TRBV9 with TRBJ1-2; 9 bases fit TRBD1. From germline, CDR1 is SGDLS and CDR2 YYNGEE. The CDR3 spans 15 residues. V dropped 4 bases and J dropped 7; count of bases not matched to a gene: 11. The CDR3 loop is CASSPQPGQGSGYTF. The CDR3 region has the DNA TGTGCCAGCAGCCCTCAACCGGGACAGGGTAGTGGCTACACCTTC.

This clonotype was seen a single time. V gene TRBV5-1 combines with J gene TRBJ2-2; no definite D call. V lost 7 bases, J lost 0 bases, and 7 bases lay in between. The CDR3 loop spans 13 amino acids. Germline-derived CDR1 and CDR2 are SGHRS and YFSETQ. The CDR3 reads CASVTPNTGELFF. CDR3 coding DNA: TGCGCCAGCGTTACACCGAACACCGGGGAGCTGTTTTTT. The full variable domain, with the rest looked up from reference TRBV5-1 and TRBJ2-2, is KAGVTQTPRYLIKTRGQQVTLSCSPISGHRSVSWYQQTPGQGLQFLFEYFSETQRNKGNFPGRFSGRQFSNSRSEMNVSTLELGDSALYLCASVTPNTGELFFGEGSRLTVL.

A remark on this clonotype: A much larger clone differs from this one at a single base, so this may be a read error. The chain is built from TRBV12-3 or TRBV12-4 and TRBJ2-1; 14 bases map to TRBD2. The CDR3 spans 13 residues. J lost 12 bases, V lost 7 bases, and 5 bases had no gene match. The CDR3 is CASKGLAGEGQFF. The CDR3 DNA sequence: TGTGCCAGCAAGGGACTAGCGGGAGAGGGGCAGTTCTTC.

The chain recombines TRBV19 with TRBJ1-3; D is undetermined. Trimming shortened V by 6 bases and J by 8 bases, and 8 bases separated the two germline ends. CDR1 is LNHDA and CDR2 is SQIVND in the germline V gene (reference sequence). This CDR3 comprises 11 residues. The CDR3, as DNA: TGTGCCAGTAGAACTAGGGACACCATATATTTT. Translation: CASRTRDTIYF.

Concerning this clonotype: A single base separates this from a much larger clone, so it may be a read error. V is TRBV11-2 and J is TRBJ2-3, with D unclear. Per the germline V gene, CDR1 is SGHAT and CDR2 is FQNNGV. The CDR3 extends over 16 amino acids. V lost 1 base and J 0 bases, leaving 11 bases between the germline ends. The CDR3, as DNA: TGTGCCAGCAGCTTAGGACGGGCCTGTAGCACAGATACGCAGTATTTT. Its protein is CASSLGRACSTDTQYF.

Of note for this clonotype: This may arise from a read error, as a much more abundant clone is one base away. The CDR3 protein is CASAGQFSYEQYF. CDR3 nucleotides: TGTGCCAGCGCCGGACAGTTCTCCTACGAGCAGTACTTC. The J gene is TRBJ2-7, the V gene TRBV10-3; a possible D gene is TRBD1 (6 bases). This CDR3 contains 13 residues. Looked up from germline, CDR1 is ENHRY and CDR2 is SYGVKD. V lost 10 bases and J lost 0, with 13 bases in between.

On this clonotype itself: One end of the junction fails to match germline, which may point to a read error. This sequence joins TRBV6-1 and TRBJ1-2; D remains ambiguous. Germline-derived CDR1 and CDR2 are MNHNS and SASEGT. The CDR3 consists of 15 residues. The CDR3 is CAISEADLESYGYTF. Here the CDR3 DNA reads TGTGCCATCAGTGAAGCTGACCTTGAGTCCTATGGCTACACCTTC.

Note on this clonotype: This is likely a read error, given that the CDR3 carries no conserved phenylalanine or tryptophan at its end. The V call is TRBV25-1, the J call TRBJ1-6; no definite D call. The length of the CDR3 is 13 residues. Germline V gene lookup returns CDR1 MGHDK and CDR2 SYGVNS. The CDR3 reads CARSASEGSPLHL. In nucleotides, the CDR3 is TGTGCCAGGAGTGCTAGTGAAGGTTCACCCCTCCACCTT.

Ten or more counts support this clonotype. This rearrangement joins TRBV2 to TRBJ2-1; 12 nucleotides agree with TRBD1. The germline gives CDR1 SNHLY, CDR2 FYNNEI. This CDR3 contains 15 residues. V dropped 4 bases and J dropped 6; count of bases not matched to a gene: 4. CDR3 in DNA: TGTGCCAGCAGTGGTCCGGGACAGGGGGCCAATGAGCAGTTCTTC. It translates to CASSGPGQGANEQFF.

V usage is TRBV2 and J usage is TRBJ1-2; D is possibly TRBD1 (6 bases). Germline V CDR1 and CDR2: SNHLY, FYNNEI. Between the trimmed V and J ends, which lost 7 bases and 8 bases, there was a span of 20 bases. The CDR3 is 14 amino acids. The CDR3: CASTTPGAFWGYTF. CDR3 nucleotide sequence: TGTGCCAGCACCACCCCGGGGGCTTTCTGGGGCTACACCTTC.

Concerning this clonotype itself: This may stem from a read error, because a much larger clone lies one nucleotide away. V is TRBV10-3 and J is TRBJ1-1; no clear D gene. The germline CDR1 and CDR2 sequences are ENHRY and SYGVKD. This CDR3 region has 14 residues. CDR3 sequence reads: CASSSRTANTVAFF. Written as DNA, the CDR3 is TGTGCCAGCAGTTCTCGGACGGCGAACACTGTAGCTTTCTTT.

As for this clonotype: A read error is possible here, since a much larger clone lies one base away. The conserved final phenylalanine or tryptophan is absent from the CDR3, which likely points to a read error. This chain links TRBV5-1 with TRBJ1-1; D is unclear. The length of the CDR3 is 12 residues. In germline, CDR1 is SGHRS, CDR2 YFSETQ. Trimming stripped 0 bases from V and 7 bases from J, with 7 bases between. Written as DNA, the CDR3 is TGCGCCAGCAGCTTGGTTTTTGGTGAAGCTTTCCTT. Translating gives CASSLVFGEAFL.

This clonotype was picked up one time. This chain joins TRBV7-3 and TRBJ2-7; D not resolved. Between the trimmed V and J ends, which lost 5 bases and 2 bases, there was a span of 13 bases. The CDR3 length is 14 residues. Germline V gene lookup returns CDR1 SGHTA and CDR2 FQGTGA. The CDR3 region is CASSVAAGAYEQYF. The DNA of the CDR3 is TGTGCCAGCAGCGTGGCGGCAGGAGCCTACGAGCAGTACTTC.

Of note for this clonotype: Germline and junction disagree at one end, which may indicate a read error. The CDR3 coding sequence is TGCGCCAGCAGCTTGGGACTAGCTCAAGAGCAGTTCTTC. Protein: CASSLGLAQEQFF. The chain joins TRBV11-1 to TRBJ2-1; 9 bases agree with TRBD2. This CDR3 comprises 13 residues. CDR1 and CDR2 (germline): SGHAT, FQDESV (reference sequence).